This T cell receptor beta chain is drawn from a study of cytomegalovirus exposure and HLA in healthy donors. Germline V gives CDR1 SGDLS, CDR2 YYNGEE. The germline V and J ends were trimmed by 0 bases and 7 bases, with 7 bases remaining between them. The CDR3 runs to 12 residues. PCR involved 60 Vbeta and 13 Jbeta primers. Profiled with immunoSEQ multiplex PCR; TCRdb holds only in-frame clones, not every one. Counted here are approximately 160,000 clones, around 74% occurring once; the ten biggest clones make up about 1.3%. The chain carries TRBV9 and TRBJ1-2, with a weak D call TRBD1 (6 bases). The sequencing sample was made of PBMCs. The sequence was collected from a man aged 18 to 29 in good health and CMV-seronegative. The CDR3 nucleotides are TGTGCCAGCAGCGTAGGCAGGGGTGGCTACACCTTC. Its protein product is CASSVGRGGYTF.